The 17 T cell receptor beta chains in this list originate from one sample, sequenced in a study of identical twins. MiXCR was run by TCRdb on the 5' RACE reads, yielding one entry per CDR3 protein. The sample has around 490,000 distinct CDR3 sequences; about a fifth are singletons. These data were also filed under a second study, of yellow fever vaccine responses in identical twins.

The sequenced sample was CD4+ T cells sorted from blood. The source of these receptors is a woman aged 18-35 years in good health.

DNA of the CDR3: TGTGCCAGCGGACTAGCGGGAGCTGTCGGGGAGCTGTTTTTT. Translating it yields CASGLAGAVGELFF. The V gene is TRBV7-3, the J gene TRBJ2-2; 13 bases match TRBD2. The CDR3 is made up of 14 amino acids. The ends lost 8 bases at V and 7 bases at J; junction bases unmatched: 4. The germline V gene has CDR1 SGHTA and CDR2 FQGTGA. Based on the CDR3 plus reference TRBV7-3 and TRBJ2-2, the full variable domain is GAGVSQTPSNKVTEKGKYVELRCDPISGHTALYWYRQSLGQGPEFLIYFQGTGAADDSGLPNDRFFAVRPEGSVSTLKIQRTERGDSAVYLCASGLAGAVGELFFGEGSRLTVL.

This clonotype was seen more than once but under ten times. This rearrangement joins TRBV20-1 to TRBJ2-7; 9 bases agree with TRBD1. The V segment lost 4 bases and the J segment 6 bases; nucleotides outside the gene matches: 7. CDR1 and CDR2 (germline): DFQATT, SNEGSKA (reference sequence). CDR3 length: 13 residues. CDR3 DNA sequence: TGCAGTGCTAAAAGACAGGGGGTTGGCGAGCAGTACTTC. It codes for CSAKRQGVGEQYF.

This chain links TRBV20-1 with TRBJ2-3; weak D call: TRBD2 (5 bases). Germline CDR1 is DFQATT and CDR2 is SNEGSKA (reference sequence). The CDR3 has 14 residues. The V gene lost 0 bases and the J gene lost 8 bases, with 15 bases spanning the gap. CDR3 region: CSARETGVRGTQYF. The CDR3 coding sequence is TGCAGTGCTAGAGAAACCGGGGTGCGCGGTACGCAGTATTTT.

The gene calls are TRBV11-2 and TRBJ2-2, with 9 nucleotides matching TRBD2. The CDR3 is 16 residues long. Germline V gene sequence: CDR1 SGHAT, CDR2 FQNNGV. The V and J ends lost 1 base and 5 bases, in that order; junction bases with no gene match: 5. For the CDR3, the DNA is TGTGCCAGCAGCTTAGCAGCGGGGGGTCGGACCGGGGAGCTGTTTTTT. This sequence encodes CASSLAAGGRTGELFF.

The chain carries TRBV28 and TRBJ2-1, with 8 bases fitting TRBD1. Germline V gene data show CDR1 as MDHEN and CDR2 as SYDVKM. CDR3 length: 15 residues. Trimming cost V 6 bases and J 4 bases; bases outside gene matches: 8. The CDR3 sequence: CASRSYRGTYNEQFF. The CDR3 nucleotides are TGTGCCAGCAGGTCCTACAGGGGGACATACAATGAGCAGTTCTTC.

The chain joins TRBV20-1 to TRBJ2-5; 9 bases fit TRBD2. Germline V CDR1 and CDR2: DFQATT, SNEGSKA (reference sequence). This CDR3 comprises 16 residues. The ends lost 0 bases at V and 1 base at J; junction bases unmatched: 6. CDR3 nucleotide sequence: TGCAGTGCTAGAGATATGCTAGCGGGGTTCCAAGAGACCCAGTACTTC. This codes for CSARDMLAGFQETQYF.

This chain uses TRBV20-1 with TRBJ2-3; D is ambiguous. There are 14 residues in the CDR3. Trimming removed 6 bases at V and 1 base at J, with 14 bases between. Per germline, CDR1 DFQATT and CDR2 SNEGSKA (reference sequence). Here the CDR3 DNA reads TGCAGTGCACCAAACCCCTTAGGCACAGATACGCAGTATTTT. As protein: CSAPNPLGTDTQYF.

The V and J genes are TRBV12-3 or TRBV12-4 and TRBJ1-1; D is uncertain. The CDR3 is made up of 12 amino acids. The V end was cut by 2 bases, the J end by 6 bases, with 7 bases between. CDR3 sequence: CASSLYVAEAFF. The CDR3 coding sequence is TGTGCCAGCAGTTTATACGTAGCTGAAGCTTTCTTT.

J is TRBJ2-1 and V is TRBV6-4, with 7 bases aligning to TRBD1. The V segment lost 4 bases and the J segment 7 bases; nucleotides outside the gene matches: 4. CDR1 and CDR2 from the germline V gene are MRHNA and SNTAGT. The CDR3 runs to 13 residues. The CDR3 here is CASSADRANEQFF. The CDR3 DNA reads TGTGCCAGCAGTGCCGACAGGGCGAATGAGCAGTTCTTC.

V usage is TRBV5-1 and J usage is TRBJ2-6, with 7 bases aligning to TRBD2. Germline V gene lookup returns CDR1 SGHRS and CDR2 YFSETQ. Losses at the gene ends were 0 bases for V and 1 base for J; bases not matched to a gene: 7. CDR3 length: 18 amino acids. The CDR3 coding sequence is TGCGCCAGCAGCTTGGTGGTAGCGGGTTGGTCTGGGGCCAACGTCCTGACTTTC. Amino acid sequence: CASSLVVAGWSGANVLTF.

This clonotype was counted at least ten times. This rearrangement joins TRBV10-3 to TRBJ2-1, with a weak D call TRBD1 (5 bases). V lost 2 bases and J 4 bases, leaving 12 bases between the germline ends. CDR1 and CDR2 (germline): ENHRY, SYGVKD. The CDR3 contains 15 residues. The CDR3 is CAISETGRSYNEQFF. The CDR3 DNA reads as TGTGCCATCAGTGAGACAGGCCGGTCGTACAATGAGCAGTTCTTC.

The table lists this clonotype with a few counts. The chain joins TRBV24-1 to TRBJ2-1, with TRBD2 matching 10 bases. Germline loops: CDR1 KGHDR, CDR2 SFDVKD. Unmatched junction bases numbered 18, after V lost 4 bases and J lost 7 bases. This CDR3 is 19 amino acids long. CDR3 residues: CATSEPPPATSGKVNEQFF. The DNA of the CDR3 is TGTGCCACCAGTGAACCCCCCCCCGCTACTAGCGGGAAGGTGAATGAGCAGTTCTTC.

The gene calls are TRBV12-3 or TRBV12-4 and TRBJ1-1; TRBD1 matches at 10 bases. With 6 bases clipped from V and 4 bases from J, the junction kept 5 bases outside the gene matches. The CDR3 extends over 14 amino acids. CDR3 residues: CASSRQGAATEAFF. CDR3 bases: TGTGCCAGCAGCCGACAGGGGGCTGCCACTGAAGCTTTCTTT.

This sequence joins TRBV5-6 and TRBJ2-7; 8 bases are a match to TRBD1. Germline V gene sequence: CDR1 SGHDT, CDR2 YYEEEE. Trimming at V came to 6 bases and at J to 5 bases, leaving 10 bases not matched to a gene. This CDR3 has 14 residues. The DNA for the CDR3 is TGTGCCAGCATACCGGGACAGGCTACAGACGAGCAGTACTTC. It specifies CASIPGQATDEQYF.

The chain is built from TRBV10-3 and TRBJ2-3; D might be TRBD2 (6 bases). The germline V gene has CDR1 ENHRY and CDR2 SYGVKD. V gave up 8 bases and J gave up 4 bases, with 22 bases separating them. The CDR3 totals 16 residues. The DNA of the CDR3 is TGTGCCATCGGGGACCGGGACTCGGTGGGCGCAGATACGCAGTATTTT. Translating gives CAIGDRDSVGADTQYF.

The CDR3 sequence is CSVGWLAGEPSYGNEQFF. The CDR3 DNA sequence: TGCAGCGTGGGGTGGCTAGCGGGAGAACCCTCTTACGGCAATGAGCAGTTCTTC. This chain links TRBV29-1 with TRBJ2-1; the match to TRBD2 covers 10 bases. CDR3 size: 18 residues. Germline V gene lookup returns CDR1 SQVTM and CDR2 ANQGSEA. After removal of 6 bases from V and 6 bases from J, the junction contained 20 bases not matched to a gene.

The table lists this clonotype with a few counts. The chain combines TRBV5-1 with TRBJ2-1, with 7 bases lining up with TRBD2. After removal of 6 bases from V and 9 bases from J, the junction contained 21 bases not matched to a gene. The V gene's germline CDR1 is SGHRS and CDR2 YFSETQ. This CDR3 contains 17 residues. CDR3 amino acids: CASKTVAGRGPAGEQFF. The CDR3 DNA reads TGCGCCAGCAAAACCGTCGCAGGGAGGGGACCAGCAGGTGAGCAGTTCTTC.